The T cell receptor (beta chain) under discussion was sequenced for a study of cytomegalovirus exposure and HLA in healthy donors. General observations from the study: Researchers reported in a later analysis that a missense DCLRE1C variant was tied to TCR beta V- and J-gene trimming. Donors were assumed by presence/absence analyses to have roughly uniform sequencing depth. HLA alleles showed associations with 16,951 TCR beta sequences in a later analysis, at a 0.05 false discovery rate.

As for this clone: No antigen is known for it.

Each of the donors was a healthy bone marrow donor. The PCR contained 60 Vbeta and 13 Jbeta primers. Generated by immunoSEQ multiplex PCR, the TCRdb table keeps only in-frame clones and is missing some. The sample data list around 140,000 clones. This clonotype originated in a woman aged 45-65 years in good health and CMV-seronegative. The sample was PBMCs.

CDR3: CASCFDREVDGYTF. The CDR3, as DNA: TGTGCCAGTTGTTTCGACAGGGAAGTCGATGGCTACACCTTC. V usage is TRBV19 and J usage is TRBJ1-2, with 7 bases identical to TRBD1. The V segment lost 8 bases and the J segment 6 bases; nucleotides outside the gene matches: 12. CDR3 size: 14 residues. Germline V gives CDR1 LNHDA, CDR2 SQIVND (reference sequence). The full variable domain, in which reference TRBV19 and TRBJ1-2 provide the parts outside the CDR3, is DGGITQSPKYLFRKEGQNVTLSCEQNLNHDAMYWYRQDPGQGLRLIYYSQIVNDFQKGDIAEGYSVSREKKESFPLTVTSAQKNPTAFYLCASCFDREVDGYTFGSGTRLTVV.